This TCR beta chain was documented in a study of cytomegalovirus exposure and HLA in healthy donors. Study-level background: Some 85 million unique TCRs, all from HLA-typed donors, were included in an early release of the data. Study findings and constraints: The study listed 164 cytomegalovirus-associated TCR beta chains.

Likely unrecorded immune exposures existed in these nominally healthy donors. Germline V gene sequence: CDR1 LNHDA, CDR2 SQIVND (reference sequence). V lost 8 bases, J lost 2 bases, and 21 bases lay in between. This CDR3 is built from 16 residues. This clone is a singleton in its sample. Antigen specificity is unknown. With 60 Vbeta and 13 Jbeta primers, the PCR was carried out. Clones were read by immunoSEQ multiplex PCR, and TCRdb kept only the in-frame ones, dropping some. The sample has more than 150,000 clones, about 88% seen once; the top ten hold around 0.21%. This chain links TRBV19 with TRBJ1-2, with D tentatively TRBD1 (6 bases). The TCR originated in a girl in the first two years of life in good health and CMV-seronegative. The sample comprised PBMCs. This CDR3 is CASGGAYIGSNYGYTF. As DNA, the CDR3 is TGTGCCAGTGGGGGCGCATATATTGGTTCGAACTATGGCTACACCTTC.